A single sample is the source of the 4 T cell receptor beta chains below, sequenced in a study of STAT3 mutations in large granular lymphocyte leukemia. Study observations and caveats: Every T-LGLL patient had at least one immunodominant TCRbeta clonotype.

These receptors' antigens are unknown. TCRdb's copy holds only in-frame clones and misses some; the assay was immunoSEQ multiplex PCR. Here the sample spans 4,500 or so clones, roughly 51% being singletons. Input material: peripheral blood mononuclear cells. All receptors come from a male patient aged 50 to 59 with T-cell large granular lymphocyte leukemia. Some clones in this sample may be carry-over from other donors' samples.

This clone came up once. The chain couples TRBV28 to TRBJ2-7; 7 bases fit TRBD1. Per the germline V gene, CDR1 is MDHEN and CDR2 is SYDVKM. With V trimmed by 4 bases and J by 2 bases, 2 bases remained unmatched. The CDR3 runs 13 residues. The CDR3 sequence is CASSWTGAYEQYF. The CDR3 DNA reads TGTGCCAGCAGTTGGACAGGAGCCTACGAGCAGTACTTC.

The rearrangement links TRBV4-1 to TRBJ1-5; no reliable D call. V dropped 5 bases and J dropped 0 bases, with 11 bases sitting between them. This CDR3 has 15 amino acids. Germline CDR1 MGHRA, CDR2 YSYEKL. The CDR3 loop reads CASSNPWDSNQPQHF. The CDR3 DNA reads TGCGCCAGCAGCAACCCATGGGATAGCAATCAGCCCCAGCATTTT.

The rearrangement links TRBV5-5 to TRBJ2-1; D ambiguous. The CDR3 is 12 amino acids. The germline V gene encodes CDR1 SGHKS and CDR2 YYEKEE (reference sequence). Trimming left V 0 bases short and J 12 bases short, with 10 bases between. In nucleotides, the CDR3 is TGTGCCAGCAGCTTGGAAGGCCAGCGGCAGTTCTTC. Amino acids: CASSLEGQRQFF.

The rearrangement links TRBV7-6 to TRBJ2-7, with a weak D call TRBD1 (5 bases). V was cut by 1 base and J by 3 bases, with 10 bases left in between. The CDR3 spans 14 residues. CDR1 is SGHVS and CDR2 is FNYEAQ in the germline V gene. CDR3 protein: CASSLGATDYEQYF. DNA of the CDR3: TGTGCCAGCAGCTTAGGTGCGACAGACTACGAGCAGTACTTC.